What follows are 21 T cell receptor beta chains derived from one specimen sequenced in a study of a mutant IDH1 vaccine in newly diagnosed glioma. Stated time point: week 11, during vaccination. The content of each vaccine dose was 300 ug of mutant IDH1 20-mer peptide, and topical imiquimod accompanied it. Here immunoSEQ multiplex PCR was the method, and the copy in TCRdb shows in-frame clones only, minus some. The table has 60,000 or so clones, over 75% seen once. Their recognized antigens are unknown. The sequenced sample was PBMCs, obtained from a glioma patient whose treatment included an IDH1 peptide vaccine. The source is a man in his forties or fifties with glioma.

V usage is TRBV7-8 and J usage is TRBJ2-3; D remains unclear. V lost 4 bases and J 3 bases, leaving 11 bases between the germline ends. Germline V gene data show CDR1 as SGHVS and CDR2 as FQNEAQ. The CDR3 sequence is 14 residues long. Here the CDR3 reads CASSWTGLTDTQYF. DNA for the CDR3: TGTGCCAGCAGCTGGACGGGCCTTACAGATACGCAGTATTTT.

The chain combines TRBV13 with TRBJ1-1; 8 bases agree with TRBD1. CDR1 is PRHDT and CDR2 is FYEKMQ in the germline V gene (reference sequence). Trimming removed 3 bases from V and 1 base from J; junction bases left unmatched: 7. This CDR3 comprises 16 residues. The CDR3 DNA sequence: TGTGCCAGCAGCTTTTCATTTGGGACAGGGAACACTGAAGCTTTCTTT. As protein: CASSFSFGTGNTEAFF.

V usage is TRBV5-1 and J usage is TRBJ1-1; a possible D gene is TRBD1 (6 bases). In germline, CDR1 is SGHRS, CDR2 YFSETQ. There are 13 residues in the CDR3. V lost 0 bases and J 7 bases, leaving 10 bases between the germline ends. The CDR3 sequence: CASSLVPDSEAFF. The DNA for the CDR3 is TGCGCCAGCAGCTTGGTCCCGGACAGTGAAGCTTTCTTT.

The chain uses TRBV27 and TRBJ1-1; 10 nucleotides align to TRBD1. There are 15 residues in the CDR3. Germline assignment: CDR1 MNHEY and CDR2 SMNVEV (reference sequence). Trimming cost V 6 bases and J 1 base; bases outside gene matches: 5. CDR3 amino acids: CASSRQGAPNTEAFF. Written as DNA, the CDR3 is TGTGCCAGCAGCCGACAGGGGGCCCCGAACACTGAAGCTTTCTTT.

This CDR3 is CASSWGLEETQYF. In DNA, the CDR3 is TGTGCCAGCAGCTGGGGACTCGAAGAGACCCAGTACTTC. The chain has TRBV5-6 and TRBJ2-5; D possibly corresponds to TRBD2 (6 bases). Per germline, CDR1 SGHDT and CDR2 YYEEEE. V was cut by 3 bases and J by 3 bases, with 9 bases left in between. The CDR3 runs 13 residues.

CDR3 sequence reads: CASSLWQANYGYTF. DNA for the CDR3: TGTGCCAGCAGCTTGTGGCAGGCTAACTATGGCTACACCTTC. The gene calls are TRBV5-5 and TRBJ1-2; D uncertain. V gave up 1 base and J gave up 0 bases, with 7 bases separating them. Germline loops: CDR1 SGHKS, CDR2 YYEKEE (reference sequence). This CDR3 contains 14 residues.

The rearrangement links TRBV5-1 to TRBJ2-2, with 9 bases that match TRBD2. V gave up 0 bases and J gave up 4 bases; unmatched junction bases: 10. The germline V gene has CDR1 SGHRS and CDR2 YFSETQ. The CDR3 contains 18 residues. CDR3 amino acids: CASSLGGRLTSGTGELFF. The CDR3 nucleotides are TGCGCCAGCAGCTTGGGAGGGCGGCTGACTAGCGGCACCGGGGAGCTGTTTTTT. Looking up the rest from reference TRBV5-1 and TRBJ2-2 gives the full variable domain: KAGVTQTPRYLIKTRGQQVTLSCSPISGHRSVSWYQQTPGQGLQFLFEYFSETQRNKGNFPGRFSGRQFSNSRSEMNVSTLELGDSALYLCASSLGGRLTSGTGELFFGEGSRLTVL.

The chain uses TRBV7-2 and TRBJ2-5; D is uncertain. CDR1 is SGHTA, CDR2 FQGNSA, per germline. The CDR3 contains 14 residues. Trimming removed 5 bases at V and 1 base at J, with 11 bases between. The CDR3 nucleotides are TGTGCCAGCAGCCCAACCGGGCCCCAAGAGACCCAGTACTTC. Protein sequence: CASSPTGPQETQYF. The entire variable domain, with the rest obtained from reference TRBV7-2 and TRBJ2-5, is as follows: GAGVSQSPSNKVTEKGKDVELRCDPISGHTALYWYRQSLGQGLEFLIYFQGNSAPDKSGLPSDRFSAERTGGSVSTLTIQRTQQEDSAVYLCASSPTGPQETQYFGPGTRLLVL.

This clone is a singleton in its sample. The CDR3 DNA reads TGTGCCAGCTCAAAGTCGGGACAGGGGGCAACTAATGAAAAACTGTTTTTT. It specifies CASSKSGQGATNEKLFF. The rearrangement uses TRBV18 and TRBJ1-4; TRBD1 matches at 11 bases. The CDR3 extends over 17 amino acids. CDR1 is KGHSH, CDR2 LQKENI, per germline. The J segment lost 0 bases and the V segment lost 5 bases, leaving 5 bases of the junction unmatched.

The rearrangement links TRBV5-6 to TRBJ1-1; D not certain. Germline V gene data show CDR1 as SGHDT and CDR2 as YYEEEE. This CDR3 has 19 residues. Trimming pared 0 bases from V and 1 base from J, leaving 22 bases between. In DNA, the CDR3 is TGTGCCAGCAGCTTGGCCCCGGGTTACGCGGGATGGAAGAACACTGAAGCTTTCTTT. Translating gives CASSLAPGYAGWKNTEAFF.

The chain has TRBV5-5 and TRBJ2-3; no reliable D call. This CDR3 comprises 15 residues. Germline V lookup: CDR1 SGHKS, CDR2 YYEKEE (reference sequence). V gave up 0 bases and J gave up 0 bases, with 8 bases separating them. The CDR3 nucleotides are TGTGCCAGCAGCTTGGACCAGGTTAGCACAGATACGCAGTATTTT. It is translated as CASSLDQVSTDTQYF.

The chain employs TRBV6-5 and TRBJ1-6; D perhaps matches TRBD1 (6 bases). The germline V and J ends were trimmed by 2 bases and 14 bases, with 16 bases remaining between them. The germline CDR1 and CDR2 sequences are MNHEY and SVGAGI. The CDR3 extends over 14 amino acids. CDR3 region: CASSYTSTGGTLHF. DNA for the CDR3: TGTGCCAGCAGTTACACATCGACAGGAGGAACCCTCCACTTT.

The CDR3 here is CASSLEAVSYTF. CDR3 in DNA: TGTGCCAGCAGCTTGGAGGCAGTCAGCTACACCTTC. The rearrangement uses TRBV5-5 and TRBJ1-2; D not resolved. The CDR3 is made up of 12 amino acids. The germline V gene encodes CDR1 SGHKS and CDR2 YYEKEE (reference sequence). Trimming removed 0 bases at V and 9 bases at J, with 9 bases between.

This clone has a handful of counts. The gene calls are TRBV5-5 and TRBJ1-5; 7 bases are a match to TRBD1. CDR1 SGHKS and CDR2 YYEKEE come from the germline V gene (reference sequence). The V and J ends lost 4 bases and 4 bases, in that order; junction bases with no gene match: 8. This CDR3 spans 15 amino acids. The CDR3 is CASSPSGQTNQPQHF. The DNA of the CDR3 is TGTGCCAGCAGCCCGTCGGGACAGACTAATCAGCCCCAGCATTTT.

The chain has TRBV19 and TRBJ1-1, with 8 nucleotides matching TRBD1. J lost 1 base, V lost 4 bases, and 11 bases had no gene match. Germline CDR1 LNHDA, CDR2 SQIVND (reference sequence). This CDR3 is 17 amino acids long. DNA of the CDR3: TGTGCCAGTAGTAGGGACAGGACGATAATTGAGAACACTGAAGCTTTCTTT. This encodes CASSRDRTIIENTEAFF.

The V gene is TRBV10-1, the J gene TRBJ2-2; D gene uncertain. The CDR3 is 18 residues long. The V gene's germline CDR1 is WNHNN and CDR2 SYGVQD (reference sequence). Trimming pared 1 base from V and 3 bases from J, leaving 18 bases between. CDR3 sequence reads: CASSEFLGLSVDTGELFF. The CDR3 DNA follows: TGCGCCAGCAGTGAGTTTCTAGGGTTATCGGTGGACACCGGGGAGCTGTTTTTT.

The chain has TRBV19 and TRBJ2-3, with D possibly TRBD1 on 5 matching bases. Trimming removed 5 bases from V and 2 bases from J, with 14 bases in between. Germline-derived CDR1 and CDR2 are LNHDA and SQIVND (reference sequence). This CDR3 has 15 residues. CDR3 region: CASSAPGFSTDTQYF. The CDR3, as DNA: TGTGCCAGTAGTGCTCCAGGGTTTTCCACAGATACGCAGTATTTT.

The chain carries TRBV11-2 and TRBJ2-7; tentative D call: TRBD1 (6 bases). This CDR3 has 13 amino acids. V dropped 6 bases and J dropped 3 bases, with 12 bases sitting between them. From germline, CDR1 is SGHAT and CDR2 FQNNGV. For the CDR3, the DNA is TGTGCCAGCAGTGCGGACAGCATCTACGAGCAGTACGTC. Translating gives CASSADSIYEQYV.

This sequence joins TRBV19 and TRBJ1-5, with D possibly being TRBD1 (5 bases). The V gene lost 10 bases and the J gene lost 2 bases, with 24 bases spanning the gap. CDR3 size: 17 residues. CDR1 and CDR2 (germline): LNHDA, SQIVND (reference sequence). CDR3: CATLEVTRGSGNQPQHF. In nucleotides, the CDR3 is TGTGCCACCCTGGAGGTCACTCGGGGCTCTGGCAATCAGCCCCAGCATTTT.

The J gene is TRBJ2-7, the V gene TRBV5-4; 9 nucleotides agree with TRBD2. The germline gives CDR1 SGHNT, CDR2 YYREEE (reference sequence). The V and J ends lost 4 bases and 1 base, in that order; junction bases with no gene match: 3. The CDR3 runs to 14 residues. CDR3 loop: CASSPGLASYEQYF. CDR3 sequence (DNA): TGTGCCAGCAGCCCGGGACTAGCTTCCTACGAGCAGTACTTC.

This chain links TRBV28 with TRBJ1-1; maybe TRBD1 (6 bases). Trimming stripped 4 bases from V and 10 bases from J, with 16 bases between. Germline CDR1 reads MDHEN; CDR2 reads SYDVKM. This CDR3 has 13 residues. The CDR3 here is CASSSPGDRSAFF. The CDR3 DNA sequence: TGTGCCAGCAGTTCCCCCGGCGACAGGTCAGCTTTCTTT.